This note documents a single TCR beta chain sequence. Its target is unknown. The ends were cut back, 5 bases at V and 5 bases at J, with 19 bases in the middle. The CDR3 is 15 amino acids. From germline, CDR1 is LNHDA and CDR2 SQIVND (reference sequence). This record comes from a study of CD8 T cells in Susac syndrome. The study's findings and limits: Only a relatively small number of individuals were included in the TCR sequencing and HLA analysis.

Sequencing of TCR beta was undertaken in CD8+ and CD4+ T cells derived from blood. TEMRA cells were FACS-enriched, unlike CD8+ and CD4+ T cells, which were negatively isolated. Reverse transcription of roughly 0.5 to 1 ug RNA used random hexamers. Multiplex immunoSEQ PCR targeted 54 Vbeta and 13 Jbeta TCR beta segments. TCRdb itself ran the immunoSEQ multiplex PCR reads through MiXCR, one entry per CDR3 protein. The sample consists of 150,000 to 200,000 distinct CDR3 sequences, around 95% of them appearing once. The receptor was derived from a human donor with multiple sclerosis. Sequencing was performed on CD8+ T cells from PBMCs. J is TRBJ2-7 and V is TRBV19; a possible D gene is TRBD2 (5 bases). The CDR3 DNA reads TGTGCCAGTAGTCTGCGAGGGCCAACCGGGGACGAGCAGTACTTC. It codes for CASSLRGPTGDEQYF.